One sample yielded the 5 T cell receptor beta chains listed below, sequenced in a study of blood T cell repertoires in COVID-19. Generated by immunoSEQ multiplex PCR, the TCRdb table keeps only in-frame clones and is missing some. Of 250,000 to 300,000 clones listed, approximately 87% are singletons. The sequenced sample was peripheral blood. These receptors all stem from a woman in her twenties or thirties with COVID-19, enrolled during active disease.

A word on this clone: Other DNA sequences within the sample encode an identical CDR3. The chain has TRBV5-1 and TRBJ1-6, with 8 bases fitting TRBD1. This CDR3 comprises 14 residues. Germline V gene data show CDR1 as SGHRS and CDR2 as YFSETQ. Trimming removed 4 bases from V and 7 bases from J; junction bases left unmatched: 4. CDR3: CASSPGQGNSPLHF. In nucleotides, the CDR3 is TGCGCCAGCAGCCCCGGACAGGGAAATTCACCCCTCCACTTT.

The DNA of the CDR3 is TGTGCCAGCTCACCACTCGGGAGTAACTATGGCTACACCTTC. Amino acids: CASSPLGSNYGYTF. The chain combines TRBV18 with TRBJ1-2; D remains ambiguous. CDR1 is KGHSH and CDR2 is LQKENI in the germline V gene. There are 14 residues in the CDR3. The germline V and J ends were trimmed by 1 base and 1 base, with 7 bases remaining between them.

This clone has more than one count but fewer than ten. The chain combines TRBV6-5 with TRBJ2-1; the D gene is possibly TRBD1 (6 bases). Looked up from germline, CDR1 is MNHEY and CDR2 is SVGAGI. V was trimmed by 5 bases and J by 2 bases, leaving 13 bases between them. The CDR3 runs 15 residues. The CDR3 coding sequence is TGTGCCAGCAGTCCCCCGGGACACACCTACAATGAGCAGTTCTTC. This gives the protein CASSPPGHTYNEQFF.

This clone is a singleton in its sample. The V call is TRBV6-2 or TRBV6-3, the J call TRBJ2-7, with 12 bases aligning to TRBD1. CDR1 MNHEY and CDR2 SVGEGT come from the germline V gene. V dropped 2 bases and J dropped 2; count of bases not matched to a gene: 1. The CDR3 extends over 15 amino acids. The CDR3 DNA is TGTGCCAGCAGTTACGGGACAGGGGGCGCCTACGAGCAGTACTTC. Translated, it gives CASSYGTGGAYEQYF.

V is TRBV4-1 and J is TRBJ1-4; 8 bases line up with TRBD1. Germline V gene sequence: CDR1 MGHRA, CDR2 YSYEKL. CDR3 length: 15 amino acids. Unmatched junction bases numbered 12, after V lost 5 bases and J lost 10 bases. The CDR3 nucleotides are TGCGCCAGCAGCTTCGGGATGGGAACAGGGGGAAAACTGTTTTTT. Translation: CASSFGMGTGGKLFF.